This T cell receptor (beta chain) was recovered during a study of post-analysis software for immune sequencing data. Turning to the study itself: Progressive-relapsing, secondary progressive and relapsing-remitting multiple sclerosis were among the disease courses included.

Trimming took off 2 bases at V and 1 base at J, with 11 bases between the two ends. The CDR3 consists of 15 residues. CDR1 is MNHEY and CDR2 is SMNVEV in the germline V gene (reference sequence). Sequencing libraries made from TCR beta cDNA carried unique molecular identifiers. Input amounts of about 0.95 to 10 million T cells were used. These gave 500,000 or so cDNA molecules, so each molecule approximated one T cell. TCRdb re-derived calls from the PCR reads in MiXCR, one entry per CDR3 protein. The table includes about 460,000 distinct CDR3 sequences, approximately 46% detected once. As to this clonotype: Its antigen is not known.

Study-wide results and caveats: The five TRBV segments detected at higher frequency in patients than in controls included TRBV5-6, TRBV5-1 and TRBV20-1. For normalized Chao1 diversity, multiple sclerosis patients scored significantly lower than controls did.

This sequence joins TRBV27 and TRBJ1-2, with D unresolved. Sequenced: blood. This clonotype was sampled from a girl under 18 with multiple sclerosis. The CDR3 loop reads CASSLRPTVNYGYTF. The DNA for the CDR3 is TGTGCCAGCAGTTTACGGCCCACAGTTAACTATGGCTACACCTTC.